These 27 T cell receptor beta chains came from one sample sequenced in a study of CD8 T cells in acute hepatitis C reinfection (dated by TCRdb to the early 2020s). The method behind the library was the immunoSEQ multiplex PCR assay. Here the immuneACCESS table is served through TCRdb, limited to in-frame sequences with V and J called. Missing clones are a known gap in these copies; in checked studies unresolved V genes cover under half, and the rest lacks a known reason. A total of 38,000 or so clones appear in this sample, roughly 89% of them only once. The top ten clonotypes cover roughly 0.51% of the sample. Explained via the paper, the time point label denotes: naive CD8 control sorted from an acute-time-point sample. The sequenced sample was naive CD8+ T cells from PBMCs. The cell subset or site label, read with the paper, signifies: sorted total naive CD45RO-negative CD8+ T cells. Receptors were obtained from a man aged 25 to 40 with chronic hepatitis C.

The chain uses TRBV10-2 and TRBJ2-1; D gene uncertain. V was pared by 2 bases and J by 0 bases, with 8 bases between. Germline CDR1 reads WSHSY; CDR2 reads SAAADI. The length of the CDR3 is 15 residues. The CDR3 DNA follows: TGCGCCAGCAGTGAGACCCGGAGCTCCTACAATGAGCAGTTCTTC. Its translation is CASSETRSSYNEQFF.

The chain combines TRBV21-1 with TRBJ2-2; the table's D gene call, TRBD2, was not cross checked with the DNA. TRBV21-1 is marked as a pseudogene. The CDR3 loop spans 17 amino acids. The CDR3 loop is CASSKARLAVNTGELFF. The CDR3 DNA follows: TGTGCCAGCAGCAAAGCGCGGCTAGCGGTTAACACCGGGGAGCTGTTTTTT.

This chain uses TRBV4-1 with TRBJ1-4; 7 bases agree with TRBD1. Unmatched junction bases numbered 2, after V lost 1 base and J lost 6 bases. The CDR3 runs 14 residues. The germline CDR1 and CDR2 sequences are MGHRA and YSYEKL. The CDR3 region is CASSQGRGDEKLFF. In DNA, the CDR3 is TGCGCCAGCAGCCAAGGCAGGGGGGATGAAAAACTGTTTTTT.

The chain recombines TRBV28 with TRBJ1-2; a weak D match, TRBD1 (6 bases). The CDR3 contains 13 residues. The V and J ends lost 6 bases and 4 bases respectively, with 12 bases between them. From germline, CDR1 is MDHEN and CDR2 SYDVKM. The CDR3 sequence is CASSFQGLYGYTF. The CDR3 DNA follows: TGTGCCAGCAGCTTCCAGGGGCTCTATGGCTACACCTTC.

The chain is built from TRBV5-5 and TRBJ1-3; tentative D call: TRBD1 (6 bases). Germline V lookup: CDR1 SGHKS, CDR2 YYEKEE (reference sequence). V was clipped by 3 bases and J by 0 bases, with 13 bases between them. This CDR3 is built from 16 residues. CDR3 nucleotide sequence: TGTGCCAGCAGCTGGGCGACAGGAGACTCTGGAAACACCATATATTTT. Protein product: CASSWATGDSGNTIYF.

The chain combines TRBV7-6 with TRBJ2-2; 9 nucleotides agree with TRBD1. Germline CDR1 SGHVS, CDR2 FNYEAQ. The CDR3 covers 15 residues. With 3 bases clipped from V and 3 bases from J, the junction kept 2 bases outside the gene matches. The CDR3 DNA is TGTGCCAGCAGCTTTGGACAGGGGTACACCGGGGAGCTGTTTTTT. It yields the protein CASSFGQGYTGELFF.

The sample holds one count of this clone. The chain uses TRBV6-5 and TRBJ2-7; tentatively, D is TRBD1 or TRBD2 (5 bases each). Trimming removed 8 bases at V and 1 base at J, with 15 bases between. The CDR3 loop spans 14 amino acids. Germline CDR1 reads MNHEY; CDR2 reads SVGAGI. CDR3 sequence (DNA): TGTGCCAGCCGGGGCAGGGAAGGTTCCTACGAGCAGTACTTC. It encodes CASRGREGSYEQYF.

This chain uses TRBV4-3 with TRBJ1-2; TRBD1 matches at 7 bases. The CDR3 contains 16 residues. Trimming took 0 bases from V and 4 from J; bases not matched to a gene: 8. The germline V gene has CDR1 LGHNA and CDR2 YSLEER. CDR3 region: CASSQESTGAGYGYTF. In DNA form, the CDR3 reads TGCGCCAGCAGCCAAGAATCTACAGGGGCCGGCTATGGCTACACCTTC.

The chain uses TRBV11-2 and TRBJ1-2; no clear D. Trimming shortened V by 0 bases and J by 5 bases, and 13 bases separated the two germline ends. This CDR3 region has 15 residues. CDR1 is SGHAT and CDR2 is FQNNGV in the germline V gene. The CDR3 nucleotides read TGTGCCAGCAGCTTAGATTTGGGGTTAAGTTATGGCTACACCTTC. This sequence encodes CASSLDLGLSYGYTF.

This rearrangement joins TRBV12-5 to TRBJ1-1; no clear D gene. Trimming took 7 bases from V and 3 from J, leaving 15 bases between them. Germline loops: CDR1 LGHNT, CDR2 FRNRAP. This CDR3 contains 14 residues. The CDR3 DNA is TGTGCTAGTGTCCTCCAAACGGGGTACACTGAAGCTTTCTTT. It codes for CASVLQTGYTEAFF.

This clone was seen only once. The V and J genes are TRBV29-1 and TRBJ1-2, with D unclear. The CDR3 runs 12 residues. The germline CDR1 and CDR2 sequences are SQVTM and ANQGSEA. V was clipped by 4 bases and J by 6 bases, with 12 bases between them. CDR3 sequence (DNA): TGCAGCGTTGGGATTCTCCAGGATGGCTACACCTTC. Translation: CSVGILQDGYTF.

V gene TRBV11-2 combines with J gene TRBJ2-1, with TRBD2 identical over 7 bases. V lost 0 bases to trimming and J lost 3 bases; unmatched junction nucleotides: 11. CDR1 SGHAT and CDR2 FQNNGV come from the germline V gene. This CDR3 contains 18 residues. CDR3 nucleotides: TGTGCCAGCAGCTTAGAAGGTCTGGGGGACTACGACTACAATGAGCAGTTCTTC. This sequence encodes CASSLEGLGDYDYNEQFF. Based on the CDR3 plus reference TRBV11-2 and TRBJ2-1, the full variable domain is EAGVAQSPRYKIIEKRQSVAFWCNPISGHATLYWYQQILGQGPKLLIQFQNNGVVDDSQLPKDRFSAERLKGVDSTLKIQPAKLEDSAVYLCASSLEGLGDYDYNEQFFGPGTRLTVL.

In DNA, the CDR3 is TGTGCCAGCAGCCCGACAGGTACTGGGGCCAACGTCCTGACTTTC. It translates to CASSPTGTGANVLTF. The chain couples TRBV9 to TRBJ2-6, with D perhaps matching TRBD1 (6 bases). This CDR3 has 15 amino acids. V lost 4 bases, J lost 2 bases, and 10 bases lay in between. CDR1 SGDLS and CDR2 YYNGEE come from the germline V gene.

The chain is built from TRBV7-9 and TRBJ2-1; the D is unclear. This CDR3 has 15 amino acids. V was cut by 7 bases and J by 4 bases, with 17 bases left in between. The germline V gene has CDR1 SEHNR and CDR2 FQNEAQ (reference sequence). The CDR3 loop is CASTDPGLLYNEQFF. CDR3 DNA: TGTGCCAGCACCGACCCAGGTCTCCTTTACAATGAGCAGTTCTTC.

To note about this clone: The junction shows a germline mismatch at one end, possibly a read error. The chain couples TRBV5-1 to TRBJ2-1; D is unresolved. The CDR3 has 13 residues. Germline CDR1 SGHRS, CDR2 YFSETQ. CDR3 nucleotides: TGCGCCAGCAGCTTGGAGGGCTACGATGAGCAGTTCTTC. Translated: CASSLEGYDEQFF.

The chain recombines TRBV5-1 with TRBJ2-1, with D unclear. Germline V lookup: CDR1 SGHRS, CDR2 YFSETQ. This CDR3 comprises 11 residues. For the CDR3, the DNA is TGCTCCACCAAATTGGGCAATGAGCAGTTCTTC. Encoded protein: CSTKLGNEQFF.

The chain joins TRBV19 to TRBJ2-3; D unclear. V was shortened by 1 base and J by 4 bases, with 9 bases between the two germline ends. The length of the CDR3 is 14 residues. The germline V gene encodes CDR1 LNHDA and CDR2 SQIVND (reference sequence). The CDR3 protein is CASSIADSADTQYF. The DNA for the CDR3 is TGTGCCAGTAGTATAGCTGACTCAGCAGATACGCAGTATTTT.

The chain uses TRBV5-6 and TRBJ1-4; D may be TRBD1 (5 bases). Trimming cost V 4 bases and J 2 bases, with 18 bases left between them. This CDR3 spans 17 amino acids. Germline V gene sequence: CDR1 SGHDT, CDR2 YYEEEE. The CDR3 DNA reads TGTGCCAGCAGCGATCTGACCACAGGTGGCACTAATGAAAAACTGTTTTTT. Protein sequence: CASSDLTTGGTNEKLFF. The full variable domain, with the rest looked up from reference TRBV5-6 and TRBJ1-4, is DAGVTQSPTHLIKTRGQQVTLRCSPKSGHDTVSWYQQALGQGPQFIFQYYEEEERQRGNFPDRFSGHQFPNYSSELNVNALLLGDSALYLCASSDLTTGGTNEKLFFGSGTQLSVL.

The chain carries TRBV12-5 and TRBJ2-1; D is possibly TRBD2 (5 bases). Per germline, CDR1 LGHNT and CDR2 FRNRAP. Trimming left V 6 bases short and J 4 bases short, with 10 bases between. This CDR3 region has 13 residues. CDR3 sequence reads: CASGSGSYNEQFF. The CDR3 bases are TGTGCTAGTGGGTCGGGGTCTTACAATGAGCAGTTCTTC.

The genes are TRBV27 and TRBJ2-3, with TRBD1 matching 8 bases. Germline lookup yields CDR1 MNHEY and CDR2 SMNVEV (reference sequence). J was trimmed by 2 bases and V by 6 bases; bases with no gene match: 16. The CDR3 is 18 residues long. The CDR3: CASSSLTSPGGTTDTQYF. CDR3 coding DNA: TGTGCCAGCAGCTCCTTAACCAGCCCAGGGGGCACCACAGATACGCAGTATTTT.

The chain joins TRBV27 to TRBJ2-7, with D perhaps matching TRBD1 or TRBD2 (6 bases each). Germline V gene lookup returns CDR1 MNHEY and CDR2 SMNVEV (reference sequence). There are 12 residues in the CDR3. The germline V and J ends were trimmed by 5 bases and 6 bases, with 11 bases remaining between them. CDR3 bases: TGTGCCAGCAGTCAACAGGGACTCGAGCAGTACTTC. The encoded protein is CASSQQGLEQYF.

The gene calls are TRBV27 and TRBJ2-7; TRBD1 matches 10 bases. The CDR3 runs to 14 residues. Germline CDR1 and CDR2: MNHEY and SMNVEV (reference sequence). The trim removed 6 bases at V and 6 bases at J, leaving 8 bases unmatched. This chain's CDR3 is CASRRDRGLGEQYF. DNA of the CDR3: TGTGCCAGCAGGCGAGACAGGGGGCTCGGCGAGCAGTACTTC.

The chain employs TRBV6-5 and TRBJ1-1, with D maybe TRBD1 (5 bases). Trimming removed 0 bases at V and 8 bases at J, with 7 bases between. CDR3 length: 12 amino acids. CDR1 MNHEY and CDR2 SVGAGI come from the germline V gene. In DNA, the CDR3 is TGTGCCAGCAGTTACTCAGGGGCGGAAGCTTTCTTT. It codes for CASSYSGAEAFF.

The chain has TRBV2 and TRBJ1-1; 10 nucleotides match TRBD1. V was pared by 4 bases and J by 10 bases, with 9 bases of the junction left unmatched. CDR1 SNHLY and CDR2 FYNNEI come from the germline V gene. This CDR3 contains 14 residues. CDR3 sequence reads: CASSGDRGPTGAFF. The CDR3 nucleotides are TGTGCCAGCAGTGGGGACAGGGGCCCCACGGGAGCTTTCTTT.

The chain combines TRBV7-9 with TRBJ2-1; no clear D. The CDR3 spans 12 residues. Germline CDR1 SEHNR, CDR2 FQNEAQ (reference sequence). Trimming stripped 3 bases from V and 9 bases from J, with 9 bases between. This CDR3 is CASSLSVGEQFF. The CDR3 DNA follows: TGTGCCAGCAGCTTGTCCGTGGGTGAGCAGTTCTTC.

The DNA of the CDR3 is TGTGCCAGCAGTTTCGCCTTCAGAAACACCGGGGAGCTGTTTTTT. Translating gives CASSFAFRNTGELFF. The chain links TRBV28 to TRBJ2-2; D is unresolved. CDR3 length: 15 residues. The V end lost 3 bases, the J end lost 2 bases, and 10 bases lay between the germline ends. Germline V gene data show CDR1 as MDHEN and CDR2 as SYDVKM.

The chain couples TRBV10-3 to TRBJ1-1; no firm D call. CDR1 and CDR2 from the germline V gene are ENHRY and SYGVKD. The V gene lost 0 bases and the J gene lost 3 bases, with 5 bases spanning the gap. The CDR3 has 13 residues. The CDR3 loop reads CAISESTYTEAFF. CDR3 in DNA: TGTGCCATCAGTGAGTCGACATACACTGAAGCTTTCTTT.